This T cell receptor beta chain was obtained from a study of blood T cell repertoires in COVID-19. Only in-frame clones appear in the TCRdb table, and some are missing; sequencing was by immunoSEQ multiplex PCR. The repertoire holds some 150,000 clones, with 86% as singletons. This CDR3 comprises 16 residues. Germline lookup yields CDR1 LGHDT and CDR2 YNNKEL (reference sequence). V shed 0 bases and J shed 6 bases, with 15 bases lying between them. This TCR was recovered from a woman aged 55-69 years with acute or convalescent COVID-19. The sequenced sample was peripheral blood. The chain has TRBV3-1 (or the pseudogene TRBV3-2) and TRBJ2-1; D may be TRBD2 (5 bases). For the CDR3, the DNA is TGTGCCAGCAGCCAAGATCTCCCCGGGGAGACCAATGAGCAGTTCTTC. It codes for CASSQDLPGETNEQFF.